This paragraph reports one TCR beta chain. Its matching antigen is unknown. The record originates from a study of cytomegalovirus exposure and HLA in healthy donors. Study-wide results and caveats: TCR beta sequences reportedly predicted most subjects' HLA-A and HLA-B alleles accurately. A later analysis associated under 20,000 TCR beta sequences with HLA alleles at a 0.05 false discovery rate. In a later analysis, V- and J-gene trimming of beta chains associated with a DCLRE1C missense variant, replicated independently.

PCR used 60 Vbeta primers and 13 Jbeta primers. The data were produced by immunoSEQ multiplex PCR, yet TCRdb's version contains in-frame clones alone and is incomplete. The sample includes about 180,000 clones, 70% to 80% of them seen just once. The V gene's germline CDR1 is MGHRA and CDR2 YSYEKL. This CDR3 contains 14 residues. V shed 4 bases, J shed 3 bases, and the junction held 6 bases outside the gene matches. Sequencing was performed on PBMCs. The receptor was isolated from a woman aged 25 to 39 in good health and CMV-seropositive. This chain connects TRBV4-1 to TRBJ2-7; 7 nucleotides agree with TRBD1. CDR3 sequence: CASSLGTDRYEQYF. As DNA, the CDR3 is TGCGCCAGCAGCCTCGGGACAGATCGCTACGAGCAGTACTTC.